The source of this T cell receptor (beta chain) is a study of T cell clonotyping in hematopoietic cell transplantation. The V gene's germline CDR1 is MNHGY and CDR2 SVAAGI. Trimming shortened V by 2 bases and J by 5 bases, and 13 bases separated the two germline ends. The CDR3 contains 15 residues. Produced via immunoSEQ multiplex PCR; TCRdb's table is partial and in-frame only. The table records about 76,000 clones, 96% of them present only once. The time point: recipient sample about 28 days before transplant, after cytoreduction. This specimen was peripheral blood mononuclear cells, taken before stem cell transplant. The TCR comes from a woman in her fifties or sixties with acute myeloid leukemia. Some clones in this sample may be carry-over from other donors' samples. J is TRBJ1-5 and V is TRBV6-9, with unresolved D. The CDR3 DNA sequence: TGTGCCAGCAGTTATAGAGGGCAAGACGATCAGCCCCAGCATTTT. Translated: CASSYRGQDDQPQHF.